Detailed here is one TCR beta chain. In the original analysis: The authors estimated nucleated cell counts from reference gene primer amplification. Clones were read by immunoSEQ multiplex PCR, and TCRdb kept only the in-frame ones, dropping some. The V and J calls and clone size were taken over from that table, and D and trimming were inferred from the DNA. The sample includes 150,000 to 200,000 clones, roughly 90% of them seen just once. Germline lookup yields CDR1 SQVTM and CDR2 ANQGSEA. The CDR3 loop spans 13 amino acids. V lost 4 bases and J lost 1, with 7 bases in between. The data stem from a study of blood T cell repertoires in COVID-19. Study-wide context: PBMCs, B-cell-depleted T cells, or T cells provided the cDNA or gDNA that made up the material.

The V gene is TRBV29-1, the J gene TRBJ2-2, with D perhaps matching TRBD1 (6 bases). The sequence was collected from a woman in her 70s with acute or convalescent COVID-19. What was sequenced was peripheral blood. This CDR3 reads CSVAGQNTGELFF. CDR3 bases: TGCAGCGTTGCGGGACAGAACACCGGGGAGCTGTTTTTT.